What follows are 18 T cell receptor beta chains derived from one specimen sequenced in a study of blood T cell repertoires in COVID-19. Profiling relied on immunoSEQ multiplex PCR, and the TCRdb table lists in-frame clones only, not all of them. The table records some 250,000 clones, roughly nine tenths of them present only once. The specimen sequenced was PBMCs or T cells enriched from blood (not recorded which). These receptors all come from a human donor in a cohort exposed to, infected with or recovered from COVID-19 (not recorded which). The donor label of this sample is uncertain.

The CDR3 nucleotides read TGTGCCAGCAGTTCCCACAGGGGGCCAGGGAATGAGCAGTTCTTC. Translation gives CASSSHRGPGNEQFF. The chain combines TRBV6-5 with TRBJ2-1; the match to TRBD1 covers 9 bases. CDR1 is MNHEY and CDR2 is SVGAGI in the germline V gene. The CDR3 consists of 15 residues. The J segment lost 7 bases and the V segment lost 4 bases, leaving 8 bases of the junction unmatched.

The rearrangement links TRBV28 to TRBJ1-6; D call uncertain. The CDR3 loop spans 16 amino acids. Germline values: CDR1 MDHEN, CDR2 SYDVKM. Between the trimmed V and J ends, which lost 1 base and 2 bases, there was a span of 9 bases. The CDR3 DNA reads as TGTGCCAGCAGTTTATACAGAGAACCCTATAATTCACCCCTCCACTTT. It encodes CASSLYREPYNSPLHF.

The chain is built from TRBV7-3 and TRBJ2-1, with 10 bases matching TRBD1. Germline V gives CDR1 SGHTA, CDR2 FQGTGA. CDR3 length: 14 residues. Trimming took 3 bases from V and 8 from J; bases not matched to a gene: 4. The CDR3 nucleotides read TGTGCCAGCAGCTTCAGGACAGGGGGTTATGAGCAGTTCTTC. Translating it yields CASSFRTGGYEQFF.

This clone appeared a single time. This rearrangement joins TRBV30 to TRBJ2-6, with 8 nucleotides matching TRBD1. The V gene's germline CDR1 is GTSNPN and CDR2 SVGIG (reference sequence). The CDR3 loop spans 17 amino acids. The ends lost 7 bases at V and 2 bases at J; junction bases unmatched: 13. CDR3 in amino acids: CASSRQGTSAGANVLTF. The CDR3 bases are TGTGCCTCCTCGAGACAGGGGACTTCCGCTGGGGCCAACGTCCTGACTTTC.

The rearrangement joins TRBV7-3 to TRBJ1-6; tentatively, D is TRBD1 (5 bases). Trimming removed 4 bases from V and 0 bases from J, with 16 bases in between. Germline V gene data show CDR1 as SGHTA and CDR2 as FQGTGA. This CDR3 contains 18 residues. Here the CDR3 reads CASSSSPDSSSYNSPLHF. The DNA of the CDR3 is TGTGCCAGCAGCTCCTCCCCTGACAGTAGCTCCTATAATTCACCCCTCCACTTT.

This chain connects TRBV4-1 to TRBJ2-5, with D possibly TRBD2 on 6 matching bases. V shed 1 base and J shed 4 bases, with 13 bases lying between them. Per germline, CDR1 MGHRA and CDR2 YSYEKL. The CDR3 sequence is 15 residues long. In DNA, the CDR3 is TGCGCCAGCAGCCAAGCAGGGCTAGCGACAGAGACCCAGTACTTC. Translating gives CASSQAGLATETQYF.

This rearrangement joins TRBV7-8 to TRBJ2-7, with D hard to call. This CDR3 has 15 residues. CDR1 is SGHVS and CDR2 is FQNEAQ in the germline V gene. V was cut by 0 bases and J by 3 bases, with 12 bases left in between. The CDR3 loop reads CASSLAKASRYEQYF. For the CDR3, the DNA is TGTGCCAGCAGCTTAGCGAAAGCCTCCCGCTACGAGCAGTACTTC.

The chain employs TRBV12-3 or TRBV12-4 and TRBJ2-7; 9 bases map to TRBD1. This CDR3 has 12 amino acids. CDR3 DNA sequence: TGTGCCAGCAGTCTCCCGGGACAGGGAAGATTCGTC. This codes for CASSLPGQGRFV.

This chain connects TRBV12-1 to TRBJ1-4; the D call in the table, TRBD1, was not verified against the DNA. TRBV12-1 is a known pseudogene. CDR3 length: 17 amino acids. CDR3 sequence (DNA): TGTGCCAGCAGCGCCGCCAACAGGGAAGCAACTAATGAAAAACTGTTTTTT. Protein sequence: CASSAANREATNEKLFF.

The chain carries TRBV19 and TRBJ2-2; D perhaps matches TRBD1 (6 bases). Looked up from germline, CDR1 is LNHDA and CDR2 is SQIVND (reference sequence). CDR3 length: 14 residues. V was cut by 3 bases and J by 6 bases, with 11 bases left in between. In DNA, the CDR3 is TGTGCCAGTAGTATTCTGGGGGCTGCCGGGGAGCTGTTTTTT. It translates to CASSILGAAGELFF. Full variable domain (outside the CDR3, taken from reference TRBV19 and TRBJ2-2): DGGITQSPKYLFRKEGQNVTLSCEQNLNHDAMYWYRQDPGQGLRLIYYSQIVNDFQKGDIAEGYSVSREKKESFPLTVTSAQKNPTAFYLCASSILGAAGELFFGEGSRLTVL.

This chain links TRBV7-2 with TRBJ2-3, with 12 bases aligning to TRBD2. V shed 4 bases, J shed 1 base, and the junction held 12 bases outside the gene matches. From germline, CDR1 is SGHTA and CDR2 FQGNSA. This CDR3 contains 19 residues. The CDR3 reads CASSSLAGGVLGRTDTQYF. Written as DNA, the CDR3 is TGTGCCAGCAGCTCACTAGCGGGGGGTGTCCTCGGGCGCACAGATACGCAGTATTTT.

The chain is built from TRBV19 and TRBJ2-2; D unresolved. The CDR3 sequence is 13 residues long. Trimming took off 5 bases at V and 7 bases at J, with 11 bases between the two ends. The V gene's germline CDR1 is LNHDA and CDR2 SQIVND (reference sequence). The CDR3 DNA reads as TGTGCCAGTAGTCGCCAGACATACGGGGAGCTGTTTTTT. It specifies CASSRQTYGELFF.

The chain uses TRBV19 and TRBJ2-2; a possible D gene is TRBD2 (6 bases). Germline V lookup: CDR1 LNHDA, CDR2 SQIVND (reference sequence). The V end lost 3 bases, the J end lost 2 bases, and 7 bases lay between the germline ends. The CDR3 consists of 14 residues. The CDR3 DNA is TGTGCCAGTAGTATCGGGGGTAACACCGGGGAGCTGTTTTTT. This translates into CASSIGGNTGELFF. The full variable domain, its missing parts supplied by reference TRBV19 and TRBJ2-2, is DGGITQSPKYLFRKEGQNVTLSCEQNLNHDAMYWYRQDPGQGLRLIYYSQIVNDFQKGDIAEGYSVSREKKESFPLTVTSAQKNPTAFYLCASSIGGNTGELFFGEGSRLTVL.

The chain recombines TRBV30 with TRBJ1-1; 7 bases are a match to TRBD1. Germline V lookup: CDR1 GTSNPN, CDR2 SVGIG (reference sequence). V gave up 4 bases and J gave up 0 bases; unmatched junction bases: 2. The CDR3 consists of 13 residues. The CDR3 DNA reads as TGTGCCTGGAAACAGGGGATGAACACTGAAGCTTTCTTT. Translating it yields CAWKQGMNTEAFF.

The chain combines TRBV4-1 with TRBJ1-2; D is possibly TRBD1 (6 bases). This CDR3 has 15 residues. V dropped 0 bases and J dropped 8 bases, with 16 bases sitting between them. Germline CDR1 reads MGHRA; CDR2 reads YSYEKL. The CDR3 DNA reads TGCGCCAGCAGCCAAGACCCTGGACAGTCCTGGGGCTACACCTTC. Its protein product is CASSQDPGQSWGYTF.

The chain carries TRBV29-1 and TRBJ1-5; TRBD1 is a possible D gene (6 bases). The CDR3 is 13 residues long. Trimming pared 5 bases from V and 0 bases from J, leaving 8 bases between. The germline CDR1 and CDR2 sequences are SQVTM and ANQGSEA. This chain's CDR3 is CSVRQDSNQPQHF. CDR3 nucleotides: TGCAGCGTTCGACAGGATAGCAATCAGCCCCAGCATTTT. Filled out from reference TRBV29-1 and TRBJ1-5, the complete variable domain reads SAVISQKPSRDICQRGTSLTIQCQVDSQVTMMFWYRQQPGQSLTLIATANQGSEATYESGFVIDKFPISRPNLTFSTLTVSNMSPEDSSIYLCSVRQDSNQPQHFGDGTRLSIL.

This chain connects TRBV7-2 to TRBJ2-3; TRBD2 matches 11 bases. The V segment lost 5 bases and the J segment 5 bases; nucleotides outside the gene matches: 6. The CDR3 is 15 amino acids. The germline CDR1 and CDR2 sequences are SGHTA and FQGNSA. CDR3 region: CASSVSGGAGDTQYF. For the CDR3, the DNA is TGTGCCAGCAGCGTTAGCGGGGGGGCCGGAGATACGCAGTATTTT.

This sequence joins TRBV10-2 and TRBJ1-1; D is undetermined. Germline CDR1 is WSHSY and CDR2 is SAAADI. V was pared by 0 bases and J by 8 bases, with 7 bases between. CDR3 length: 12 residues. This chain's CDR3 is CASSESTGEAFF. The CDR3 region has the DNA TGCGCCAGCAGTGAGTCAACGGGAGAAGCTTTCTTT.